The source of this T cell receptor (beta chain) is a study of blood T cell repertoires in COVID-19. As for the study in general: The United States, Italy and Spain were the sources of the acute and convalescent COVID-19 samples. From T cells, B-cell-depleted T cells, or PBMCs came the material, which was cDNA or gDNA.

This clone has a single count. The CDR3 spans 8 residues. CDR1 and CDR2 (germline): DFQATT, SNEGSKA (reference sequence). V shed 4 bases and J shed 11 bases, with 5 bases lying between them. Measured with immunoSEQ multiplex PCR; TCRdb has only the in-frame clones, and not every one. The sample lists more than 15,000 clones; over 75% were seen once. This TCR was sampled from a human donor in a cohort sampled during active COVID-19. V usage is TRBV20-1 and J usage is TRBJ1-1, with D unresolved. The sequencing input was peripheral blood. CDR3 in amino acids: CSATRAFF. The CDR3 DNA sequence: TGCAGTGCTACGCGGGCTTTCTTT.